A selection of T cell receptor beta chains follows, all from one sample in a study of cytomegalovirus exposure and HLA in healthy donors. The protocol was immunoSEQ multiplex PCR, while the TCRdb copy is restricted to in-frame clones and leaves out a portion. The table records fewer than 200,000 clones, roughly 90% of them present only once. Sequenced sample: PBMCs. The receptor source for this set is a man younger than 35 in good health and CMV-seropositive. Both conserved end residues are part of each CDR3. The D gene is left open where the match is weak. The size of a clone is reported for some rows only, either as once, few or many, or as a class for expanded clones.

clone_size: -
v_call: TRBV29-1
j_call: TRBJ1-2
d_call: TRBD1
cdr3_aa: CSVEGRTGTFGYTF
cdr3_nt: TGCAGCGTTGAAGGGCGGACAGGGACGTTCGGCTACACCTTC

clone_size: -
v_call: TRBV7-3
j_call: TRBJ2-1
d_call: TRBD2
cdr3_aa: CASSPGTSGPYNEQFF
cdr3_nt: TGTGCCAGCAGCCCAGGAACTAGCGGACCTTACAATGAGCAGTTCTTC

clone_size: -
v_call: TRBV30
j_call: TRBJ1-4
d_call: -
cdr3_aa: CAWSAQGREKLFF
cdr3_nt: TGTGCCTGGAGTGCCCAAGGGAGGGAAAAACTGTTTTTT

clone_size: -
v_call: TRBV4-1
j_call: TRBJ2-7
d_call: TRBD2
cdr3_aa: CASSQDKFGLAGGNEQYF
cdr3_nt: TGCGCCAGCAGCCAAGATAAGTTTGGGCTAGCGGGAGGCAACGAGCAGTACTTC

clone_size: -
v_call: TRBV29-1
j_call: TRBJ1-1
d_call: TRBD1
cdr3_aa: CSVGGGQELNTEAFF
cdr3_nt: TGCAGCGTTGGGGGAGGACAGGAGCTGAACACTGAAGCTTTCTTT

clone_size: -
v_call: TRBV27
j_call: TRBJ1-1
d_call: -
cdr3_aa: CASSAGDASTEAFF
cdr3_nt: TGTGCCAGCTCCGCAGGGGACGCGAGCACTGAAGCTTTCTTT

clone_size: -
v_call: TRBV4-1
j_call: TRBJ1-2
d_call: -
cdr3_aa: CASSQVYGLHGYTF
cdr3_nt: TGCGCCAGCAGCCAAGTTTACGGGTTGCATGGCTACACCTTC

clone_size: -
v_call: TRBV2
j_call: TRBJ2-2
d_call: TRBD2
cdr3_aa: CASRVGSGTTGELFF
cdr3_nt: TGTGCCAGCAGAGTTGGTAGCGGGACCACCGGGGAGCTGTTTTTT

clone_size: -
v_call: TRBV27
j_call: TRBJ1-3
d_call: -
cdr3_aa: CASSLQGLSGNTIYF
cdr3_nt: TGTGCCAGCAGTTTACAGGGCCTCTCTGGAAACACCATATATTTT

clone_size: -
v_call: TRBV6-1
j_call: TRBJ1-5
d_call: -
cdr3_aa: CASSESSDSRDSNQPQHF
cdr3_nt: TGTGCCAGCAGTGAGTCGTCCGACAGCAGAGATAGCAATCAGCCCCAGCATTTT

clone_size: -
v_call: TRBV4-1
j_call: TRBJ2-1
d_call: -
cdr3_aa: CASSQDHLTRSYNEQFF
cdr3_nt: TGCGCCAGCAGCCAAGATCATCTTACCAGGTCCTACAATGAGCAGTTCTTC

clone_size: -
v_call: TRBV11-2
j_call: TRBJ2-3
d_call: -
cdr3_aa: CASSQGSPDTQYF
cdr3_nt: TGTGCCAGCAGCCAAGGGAGCCCAGATACGCAGTATTTT

clone_size: few
v_call: TRBV14
j_call: TRBJ1-4
d_call: -
cdr3_aa: CASSQETFREKLFF
cdr3_nt: TGTGCCAGCAGCCAAGAGACATTTAGGGAAAAACTGTTTTTT

clone_size: -
v_call: TRBV6-4
j_call: TRBJ2-3
d_call: -
cdr3_aa: CASSDSGLGTDTQYF
cdr3_nt: TGTGCCAGCAGTGACTCCGGACTGGGAACAGATACGCAGTATTTT

clone_size: -
v_call: TRBV6-1
j_call: TRBJ1-2
d_call: TRBD1
cdr3_aa: CASSEDSGQGAVYGYTF
cdr3_nt: TGTGCCAGCAGTGAAGATTCCGGACAGGGGGCGGTCTATGGCTACACCTTC

clone_size: -
v_call: TRBV19
j_call: TRBJ2-7
d_call: TRBD1
cdr3_aa: CASSRPGQAAYEQYF
cdr3_nt: TGTGCCAGTAGTAGACCGGGACAGGCAGCCTACGAGCAGTACTTC

clone_size: -
v_call: TRBV2
j_call: TRBJ1-1
d_call: TRBD1
cdr3_aa: CASSFRDSGTEAFF
cdr3_nt: TGTGCCAGCAGCTTCCGGGACAGCGGCACTGAAGCTTTCTTT

clone_size: -
v_call: TRBV27
j_call: TRBJ1-2
d_call: TRBD1
cdr3_aa: CASSLDRGTFYGYTF
cdr3_nt: TGTGCCAGCAGTTTGGACAGGGGTACGTTCTATGGCTACACCTTC

clone_size: -
v_call: TRBV6-1
j_call: TRBJ1-5
d_call: -
cdr3_aa: CASSEGRGLALSNQPQHF
cdr3_nt: TGTGCCAGCAGTGAAGGGAGAGGGTTGGCATTGAGCAATCAGCCCCAGCATTTT

clone_size: -
v_call: TRBV18
j_call: TRBJ2-7
d_call: -
cdr3_aa: CASSPRQGTYEQYF
cdr3_nt: TGTGCCAGCTCACCGCGGCAGGGGACCTACGAGCAGTACTTC

clone_size: -
v_call: TRBV19
j_call: TRBJ2-2
d_call: -
cdr3_aa: CASSIRQFTGELFF
cdr3_nt: TGTGCCAGTAGTATACGACAGTTCACCGGGGAGCTGTTTTTT

clone_size: -
v_call: TRBV9
j_call: TRBJ2-3
d_call: TRBD2
cdr3_aa: CASSGRGERTDTQYF
cdr3_nt: TGTGCCAGCAGCGGTCGGGGGGAGAGGACAGATACGCAGTATTTT

clone_size: -
v_call: TRBV7-7
j_call: TRBJ1-1
d_call: -
cdr3_aa: CASSNRVGTEAFF
cdr3_nt: TGTGCTAGCAGCAACAGGGTGGGCACTGAAGCTTTCTTT

clone_size: once
v_call: TRBV5-1
j_call: TRBJ1-2
d_call: -
cdr3_aa: CASSLGHSTNYGYTF
cdr3_nt: TGCGCCAGCAGCTTGGGGCATTCAACTAACTATGGCTACACCTTC

clone_size: -
v_call: TRBV7-9
j_call: TRBJ2-1
d_call: TRBD2
cdr3_aa: CASSPGTSGPSSYNEQFF
cdr3_nt: TGTGCCAGCAGCCCTGGGACTAGCGGGCCCAGCTCCTACAATGAGCAGTTCTTC

clone_size: -
v_call: TRBV29-1
j_call: TRBJ2-7
d_call: TRBD2
cdr3_aa: CSVEEPGGAYEQYF
cdr3_nt: TGCAGCGTTGAAGAACCGGGGGGAGCCTACGAGCAGTACTTC

clone_size: -
v_call: TRBV2
j_call: TRBJ2-1
d_call: TRBD2
cdr3_aa: CASSGIYNEQFF
cdr3_nt: TGTGCCTCTAGCGGGATCTACAATGAGCAGTTCTTC

clone_size: -
v_call: TRBV7-6
j_call: TRBJ2-1
d_call: TRBD2
cdr3_aa: CASSPTSGSLNEQFF
cdr3_nt: TGTGCCAGCAGCCCAACTAGCGGGAGCTTAAATGAGCAGTTCTTC

clone_size: -
v_call: TRBV30
j_call: TRBJ1-2
d_call: TRBD1
cdr3_aa: CAWSGQGANYGYTF
cdr3_nt: TGTGCCTGGAGTGGACAGGGAGCTAACTATGGCTACACCTTC

clone_size: few
v_call: TRBV10-2
j_call: TRBJ2-7
d_call: TRBD2
cdr3_aa: CASSEQGLAGRNRQYF
cdr3_nt: TGCGCCAGCAGTGAGCAGGGACTAGCGGGACGAAATCGGCAGTACTTC

clone_size: -
v_call: TRBV11-1
j_call: TRBJ2-7
d_call: TRBD1
cdr3_aa: CASSPQAPGQSYEQYF
cdr3_nt: TGTGCCAGCAGCCCCCAGGCCCCGGGACAGTCCTACGAGCAGTACTTC

clone_size: once
v_call: TRBV4-2
j_call: TRBJ2-2
d_call: TRBD1
cdr3_aa: CASSQEGTGSTGELFF
cdr3_nt: TGTGCCAGCAGCCAAGAAGGGACAGGGTCCACCGGGGAGCTGTTTTTT

clone_size: -
v_call: TRBV9
j_call: TRBJ2-3
d_call: -
cdr3_aa: CASSGHTAGTDTQYF
cdr3_nt: TGTGCCAGCAGCGGGCACACGGCGGGGACAGATACGCAGTATTTT

clone_size: -
v_call: TRBV12-5
j_call: TRBJ2-1
d_call: -
cdr3_aa: CASGLRDTSYNEQFF
cdr3_nt: TGTGCTAGTGGTTTGCGGGATACCTCCTACAATGAGCAGTTCTTC

clone_size: -
v_call: TRBV5-4
j_call: TRBJ2-7
d_call: -
cdr3_aa: CASSYRLPHSYEQYF
cdr3_nt: TGTGCCAGCAGCTACAGGCTACCACACTCCTACGAGCAGTACTTC

clone_size: -
v_call: TRBV5-1
j_call: TRBJ2-7
d_call: -
cdr3_aa: CASSYTTGYEQYF
cdr3_nt: TGCGCCAGCAGCTATACGACGGGCTACGAGCAGTACTTC

clone_size: -
v_call: TRBV27
j_call: TRBJ2-1
d_call: -
cdr3_aa: CASSRRAVNEQFF
cdr3_nt: TGTGCCAGCAGTAGGCGGGCGGTCAATGAGCAGTTCTTC

clone_size: once
v_call: TRBV9
j_call: TRBJ2-1
d_call: TRBD1
cdr3_aa: CASSAFSRQGNHNEQFF
cdr3_nt: TGTGCCAGCAGCGCCTTCTCGAGACAGGGGAACCACAATGAGCAGTTCTTC

clone_size: -
v_call: TRBV6-1
j_call: TRBJ1-5
d_call: -
cdr3_aa: CASSEGGTRNQPQHF
cdr3_nt: TGTGCCAGCAGTGAAGGCGGGACCCGCAATCAGCCCCAGCATTTT

clone_size: -
v_call: TRBV28
j_call: TRBJ1-4
d_call: TRBD1
cdr3_aa: CASTSPGQWNEKLFF
cdr3_nt: TGTGCCAGCACCTCCCCGGGACAGTGGAATGAAAAACTGTTTTTT

clone_size: once
v_call: TRBV5-8
j_call: TRBJ2-3
d_call: -
cdr3_aa: CASSSTGTGTDTQYF
cdr3_nt: TGTGCCAGCAGCTCAACCGGGACTGGGACAGATACGCAGTATTTT

clone_size: -
v_call: TRBV5-4
j_call: TRBJ1-3
d_call: -
cdr3_aa: CASSTKQGSGNTIYF
cdr3_nt: TGTGCCAGCAGCACCAAACAGGGCTCTGGAAACACCATATATTTT

clone_size: -
v_call: TRBV5-4
j_call: TRBJ1-1
d_call: TRBD1
cdr3_aa: CASSLDRTLSGTEAFF
cdr3_nt: TGTGCCAGCAGTTTGGACAGGACCTTATCTGGCACTGAAGCTTTCTTT

clone_size: -
v_call: TRBV7-9
j_call: TRBJ2-3
d_call: TRBD2
cdr3_aa: CASSSRGGLAGTDTQYF
cdr3_nt: TGTGCCAGCAGCTCTAGGGGGGGACTAGCGGGCACAGATACGCAGTATTTT

clone_size: -
v_call: TRBV28
j_call: TRBJ1-5
d_call: -
cdr3_aa: CASSLSRTPNQPQHF
cdr3_nt: TGTGCCAGCAGTTTATCCCGGACACCGAATCAGCCCCAGCATTTT

clone_size: -
v_call: TRBV27
j_call: TRBJ2-1
d_call: -
cdr3_aa: CATRGGGAYNEQFF
cdr3_nt: TGTGCCACAAGGGGGGGAGGGGCCTACAATGAGCAGTTCTTC

clone_size: few
v_call: TRBV28
j_call: TRBJ2-7
d_call: TRBD2
cdr3_aa: CASSYSGSEQYF
cdr3_nt: TGTGCCAGCAGCTATAGCGGGAGCGAGCAGTACTTC

clone_size: -
v_call: TRBV6-6
j_call: TRBJ2-3
d_call: TRBD1
cdr3_aa: CASRLTGGAGTDTQYF
cdr3_nt: TGTGCCAGCAGGCTAACAGGGGGCGCCGGCACAGATACGCAGTATTTT

clone_size: -
v_call: TRBV18
j_call: TRBJ1-1
d_call: -
cdr3_aa: CASSLDRNTEAFF
cdr3_nt: TGTGCCAGCTCTCTGGACAGAAACACTGAAGCTTTCTTT

clone_size: -
v_call: TRBV4-1
j_call: TRBJ2-5
d_call: TRBD2
cdr3_aa: CASSQGFGSGRGGETQYF
cdr3_nt: TGCGCCAGCAGCCAAGGTTTTGGTAGCGGGAGGGGGGGGGAGACCCAGTACTTC

clone_size: -
v_call: TRBV5-1
j_call: TRBJ2-3
d_call: -
cdr3_aa: CASSSQGTTSTDTQYF
cdr3_nt: TGCGCCAGCAGCTCCCAGGGGACTACTAGCACAGATACGCAGTATTTT

clone_size: -
v_call: TRBV2
j_call: TRBJ2-1
d_call: TRBD2
cdr3_aa: CASSGWLVAGNNEQFF
cdr3_nt: TGTGCCAGCAGTGGCTGGTTAGTAGCGGGGAACAATGAGCAGTTCTTC

clone_size: few
v_call: TRBV10-1
j_call: TRBJ2-7
d_call: TRBD1
cdr3_aa: CASSEYDGTGPSYEQYF
cdr3_nt: TGCGCCAGCAGTGAGTACGACGGGACAGGGCCCTCCTACGAGCAGTACTTC

clone_size: -
v_call: TRBV7-8
j_call: TRBJ1-1
d_call: -
cdr3_aa: CASRMDSMNTEAFF
cdr3_nt: TGTGCCAGCAGAATGGACAGCATGAACACTGAAGCTTTCTTT

clone_size: -
v_call: TRBV4-1
j_call: TRBJ1-2
d_call: -
cdr3_aa: CASSQVPGHNYGYTF
cdr3_nt: TGCGCCAGCAGCCAAGTCCCGGGACACAACTATGGCTACACCTTC

clone_size: few
v_call: TRBV7-8
j_call: TRBJ2-2
d_call: -
cdr3_aa: CASSFSGNTGELFF
cdr3_nt: TGTGCCAGCAGCTTCAGCGGGAACACCGGGGAGCTGTTTTTT

clone_size: -
v_call: TRBV19
j_call: TRBJ2-5
d_call: TRBD1
cdr3_aa: CASSIGGQGAETQYF
cdr3_nt: TGTGCCAGTAGTATAGGAGGACAGGGGGCTGAGACCCAGTACTTC

clone_size: -
v_call: TRBV27
j_call: TRBJ2-1
d_call: TRBD2
cdr3_aa: CASRFGGGRTPNEQFF
cdr3_nt: TGTGCCAGCAGATTTGGCGGCGGGAGGACACCCAATGAGCAGTTCTTC

clone_size: -
v_call: TRBV6-5
j_call: TRBJ2-1
d_call: -
cdr3_aa: CASRKTGTNEQFF
cdr3_nt: TGTGCCAGCAGAAAAACGGGGACAAATGAGCAGTTCTTC

clone_size: -
v_call: TRBV15
j_call: TRBJ2-2
d_call: -
cdr3_aa: CATSLGADGGELFF
cdr3_nt: TGTGCCACCAGTCTGGGGGCCGACGGCGGGGAGCTGTTTTTT